This T cell receptor (beta chain) was captured in a study of naive and memory T cell subsets. In its sample, this clonotype was seen a few times. What it binds is unknown. This CDR3 is built from 12 residues. In germline, CDR1 is MNHNY, CDR2 SVGAGI (reference sequence). V shed 2 bases and J shed 6 bases, with 7 bases lying between them. Two oligonucleotides, mixed equimolar, formed the beta constant-region primer covering TRBC1 and TRBC2. Four rounds of PCR amplified the ligated cDNA using nested alpha and beta constant-region primers plus SP2. TCRdb reprocessed the UMI-ligation and nested PCR reads with MiXCR, giving one entry per CDR3 protein. The sample holds around 100,000 distinct CDR3 sequences, around 15% seen once. Study-level points and caveats: A few larger clonotypes appeared in naive repertoires, especially CD8, possibly memory cells re-expressing CD45RA. TCR counts from RNA may reflect activation-linked expression changes.

Sequential positive selection took CD4 T cells first, then CD8 T cells. The chain uses TRBV6-6 and TRBJ1-1; D is undetermined. The sequenced sample consisted of naive CD8+ T cells from blood. This clonotype originated in a human donor in good health. The CDR3: CASSYVAPEAFF. The CDR3 coding sequence is TGTGCCAGCAGTTACGTGGCCCCTGAAGCTTTCTTT.